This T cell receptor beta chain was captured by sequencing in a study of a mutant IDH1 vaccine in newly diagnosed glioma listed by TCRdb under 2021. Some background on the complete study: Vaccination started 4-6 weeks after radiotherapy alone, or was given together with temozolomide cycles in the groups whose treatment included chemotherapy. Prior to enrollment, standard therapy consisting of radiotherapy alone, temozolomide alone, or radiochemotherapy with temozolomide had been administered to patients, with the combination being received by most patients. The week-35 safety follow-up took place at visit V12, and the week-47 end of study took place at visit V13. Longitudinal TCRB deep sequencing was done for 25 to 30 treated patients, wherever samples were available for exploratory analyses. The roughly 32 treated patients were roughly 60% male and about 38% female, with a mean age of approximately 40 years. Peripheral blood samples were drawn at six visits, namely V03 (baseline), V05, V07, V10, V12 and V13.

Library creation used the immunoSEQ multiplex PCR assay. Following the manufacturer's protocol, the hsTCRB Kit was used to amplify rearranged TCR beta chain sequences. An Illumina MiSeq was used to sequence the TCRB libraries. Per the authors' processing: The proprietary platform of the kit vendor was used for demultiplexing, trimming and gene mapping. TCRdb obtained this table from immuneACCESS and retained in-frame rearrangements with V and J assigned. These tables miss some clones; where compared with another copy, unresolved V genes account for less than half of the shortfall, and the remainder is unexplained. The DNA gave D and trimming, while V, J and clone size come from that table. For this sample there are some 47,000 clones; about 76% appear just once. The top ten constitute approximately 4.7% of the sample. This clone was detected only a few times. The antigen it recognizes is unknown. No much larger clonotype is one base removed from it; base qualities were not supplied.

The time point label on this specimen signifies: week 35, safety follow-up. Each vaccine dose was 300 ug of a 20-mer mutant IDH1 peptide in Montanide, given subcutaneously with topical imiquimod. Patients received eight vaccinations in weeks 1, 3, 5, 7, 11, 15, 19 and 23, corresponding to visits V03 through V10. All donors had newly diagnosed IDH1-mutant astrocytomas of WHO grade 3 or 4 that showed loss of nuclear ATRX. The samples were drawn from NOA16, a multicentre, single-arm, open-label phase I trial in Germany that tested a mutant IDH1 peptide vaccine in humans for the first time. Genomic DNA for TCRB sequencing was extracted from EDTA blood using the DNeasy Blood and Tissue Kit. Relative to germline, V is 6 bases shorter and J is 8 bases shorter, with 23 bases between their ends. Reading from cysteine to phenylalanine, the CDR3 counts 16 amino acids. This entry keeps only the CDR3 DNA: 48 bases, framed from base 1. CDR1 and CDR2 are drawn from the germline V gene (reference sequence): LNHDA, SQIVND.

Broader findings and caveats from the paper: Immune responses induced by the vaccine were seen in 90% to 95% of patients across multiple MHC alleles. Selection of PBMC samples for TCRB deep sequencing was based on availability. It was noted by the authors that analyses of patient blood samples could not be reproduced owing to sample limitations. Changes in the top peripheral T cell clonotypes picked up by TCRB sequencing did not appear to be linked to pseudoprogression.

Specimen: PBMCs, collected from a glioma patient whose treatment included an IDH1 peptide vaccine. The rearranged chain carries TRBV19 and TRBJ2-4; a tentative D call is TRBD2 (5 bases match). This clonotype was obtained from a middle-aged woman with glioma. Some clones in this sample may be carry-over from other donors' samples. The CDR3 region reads CASREGLRVGIDIQYF. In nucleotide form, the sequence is TGTGCCAGTAGGGAAGGCTTGCGGGTTGGTATTGACATTCAGTACTTC. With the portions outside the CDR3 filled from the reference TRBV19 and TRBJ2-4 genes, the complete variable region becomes DGGITQSPKYLFRKEGQNVTLSCEQNLNHDAMYWYRQDPGQGLRLIYYSQIVNDFQKGDIAEGYSVSREKKESFPLTVTSAQKNPTAFYLCASREGLRVGIDIQYFGAGTRLSVL.